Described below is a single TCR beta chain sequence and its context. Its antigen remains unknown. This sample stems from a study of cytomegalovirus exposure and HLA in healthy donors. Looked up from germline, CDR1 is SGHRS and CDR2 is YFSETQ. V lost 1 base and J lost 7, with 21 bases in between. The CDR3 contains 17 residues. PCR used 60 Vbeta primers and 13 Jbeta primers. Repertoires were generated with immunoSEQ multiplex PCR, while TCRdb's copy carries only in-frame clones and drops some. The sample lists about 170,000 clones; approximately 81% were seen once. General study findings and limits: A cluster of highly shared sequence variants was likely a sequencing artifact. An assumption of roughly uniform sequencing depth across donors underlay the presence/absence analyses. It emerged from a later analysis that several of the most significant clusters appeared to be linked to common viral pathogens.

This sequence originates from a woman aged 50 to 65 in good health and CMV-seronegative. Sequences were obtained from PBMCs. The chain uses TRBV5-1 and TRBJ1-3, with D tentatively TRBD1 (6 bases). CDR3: CASSLFAGELVENTIYF. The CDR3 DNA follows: TGCGCCAGCAGCTTGTTTGCAGGGGAGCTCGTGGAGAACACCATATATTTT.